These 16 T cell receptor beta chains share one sample of origin, sequenced in a study of Tregs in tolerant kidney transplant recipients. Using immunoSEQ multiplex PCR, the repertoire was profiled, and TCRdb retains in-frame clones only, with some absent. The sample holds about 66,000 clones, roughly 89% seen once. The material sequenced was CD8+ T cells from blood, taken before the transplant. Every receptor here comes from a human donor who received a combined kidney and bone marrow transplant.

The chain is built from TRBV29-1 and TRBJ2-7; TRBD2 aligns across 7 bases. There are 14 residues in the CDR3. Germline trimming cut 3 bases from V and 4 bases from J; bases unmatched to any gene: 9. Germline lookup yields CDR1 SQVTM and CDR2 ANQGSEA. The CDR3 loop reads CSVETGTNSYEQYF. CDR3 in DNA: TGCAGCGTTGAGACCGGGACTAACTCTTACGAGCAGTACTTC.

V usage is TRBV7-9 and J usage is TRBJ1-1, with D possibly being TRBD1 (6 bases). The germline V gene has CDR1 SEHNR and CDR2 FQNEAQ (reference sequence). There are 14 residues in the CDR3. Deletions cut 3 bases from V and 7 bases from J, with 15 bases between. The DNA of the CDR3 is TGTGCCAGCAGCTTGGTCCAGGGGCGGAGTGAAGCTTTCTTT. It codes for CASSLVQGRSEAFF.

The genes are TRBV28 and TRBJ2-2; D is unclear. Germline-derived CDR1 and CDR2 are MDHEN and SYDVKM. Trimming took off 4 bases at V and 9 bases at J, with 9 bases between the two ends. The CDR3 contains 12 residues. The CDR3 DNA is TGTGCCAGCAGTTACGTGGCCCGGGAGCTGTTTTTT. Translation: CASSYVARELFF.

V and J are TRBV4-1 and TRBJ2-1; D gene ambiguous. Germline values: CDR1 MGHRA, CDR2 YSYEKL. CDR3 length: 14 amino acids. V was pared by 4 bases and J by 1 base, with 8 bases between. Here the CDR3 DNA reads TGCGCCAGCAGCCTGGGCCCTTCCTACAATGAGCAGTTCTTC. It translates to CASSLGPSYNEQFF.

The chain is built from TRBV7-3 and TRBJ2-3; the match to TRBD2 covers 9 bases. Germline V lookup: CDR1 SGHTA, CDR2 FQGTGA. This CDR3 comprises 16 residues. The trim removed 5 bases at V and 0 bases at J, leaving 6 bases unmatched. CDR3 coding DNA: TGTGCCAGCAGCCCAACTAGCGGGTCGAGCACAGATACGCAGTATTTT. This codes for CASSPTSGSSTDTQYF.

The chain employs TRBV19 and TRBJ1-1; D is undetermined. The CDR3 is 11 amino acids. The germline V gene has CDR1 LNHDA and CDR2 SQIVND (reference sequence). Trimming left V 5 bases short and J 8 bases short, with 9 bases between. The CDR3 protein is CASSQREEAFF. The CDR3 DNA follows: TGTGCCAGTAGTCAGAGGGAAGAAGCTTTCTTT.

CDR3 DNA: TGTGCCAGCAGCATTAGCGGGGATCGGTCAGATACGCAGTATTTT. It specifies CASSISGDRSDTQYF. The chain recombines TRBV11-3 with TRBJ2-3, with TRBD2 identical over 8 bases. Germline V gene lookup returns CDR1 SGHNT and CDR2 YENEEA. Trimming cost V 5 bases and J 4 bases; bases outside gene matches: 8. The CDR3 is 15 residues long.

The CDR3 is CASSLAGAGINEQFF. DNA of the CDR3: TGTGCCAGCAGTTTAGCGGGAGCGGGAATAAATGAGCAGTTCTTC. The rearrangement links TRBV27 to TRBJ2-1; 7 bases match TRBD2. With V trimmed by 2 bases and J by 7 bases, 8 bases remained unmatched. The germline V gene encodes CDR1 MNHEY and CDR2 SMNVEV (reference sequence). This CDR3 has 15 residues.

The chain recombines TRBV14 with TRBJ2-7, with a tentative D call TRBD1 (6 bases). In germline, CDR1 is SGHDN, CDR2 FVKESK. Trimming left V 8 bases short and J 3 bases short, with 14 bases between. The CDR3 loop spans 13 amino acids. CDR3 bases: TGTGCCAGCGGAACCGGGACAAACTACGAGCAGTACTTC. It codes for CASGTGTNYEQYF.

The genes are TRBV29-1 and TRBJ1-1; a weak D match, TRBD1 (6 bases). The CDR3 extends over 12 amino acids. CDR1 is SQVTM, CDR2 ANQGSEA, per germline. Trimming shortened V by 6 bases and J by 4 bases, and 12 bases separated the two germline ends. The CDR3 DNA is TGCAGCGTGGCTACAGGGTTCACTGAAGCTTTCTTT. Translated: CSVATGFTEAFF.

The J gene is TRBJ1-1, the V gene TRBV13; TRBD1 matches at 9 bases. The germline CDR1 and CDR2 sequences are PRHDT and FYEKMQ (reference sequence). The V and J ends lost 4 bases and 6 bases, in that order; junction bases with no gene match: 6. The length of the CDR3 is 14 residues. The CDR3 coding sequence is TGTGCCAGCAGCTCCGGGACAGGGACCTCTGAAGCTTTCTTT. It is translated as CASSSGTGTSEAFF.

The chain links TRBV4-1 to TRBJ1-5; 7 nucleotides match TRBD1. The V and J ends lost 4 bases and 1 base, in that order; junction bases with no gene match: 10. The CDR3 runs to 17 residues. CDR1 and CDR2 (germline): MGHRA, YSYEKL. In DNA, the CDR3 is TGCGCCAGCAGCCTAGATCCCGGGACAGTGAGCAATCAGCCCCAGCATTTT. Encoded protein: CASSLDPGTVSNQPQHF.

The chain uses TRBV27 and TRBJ2-1, with 9 bases aligning to TRBD2. In germline, CDR1 is MNHEY, CDR2 SMNVEV (reference sequence). CDR3 length: 16 residues. J lost 6 bases, V lost 4 bases, and 10 bases had no gene match. The CDR3 reads CASSSPWGGRANEQFF. Written as DNA, the CDR3 is TGTGCCAGCAGTTCCCCCTGGGGCGGGAGGGCCAATGAGCAGTTCTTC.

This clone has only one observation. V gene TRBV9 combines with J gene TRBJ1-2; D may be TRBD1 (5 bases). This CDR3 region has 15 residues. Germline CDR1 is SGDLS and CDR2 is YYNGEE. V was clipped by 0 bases and J by 6 bases, with 15 bases between them. The CDR3: CASSVGPGGFNGYTF. Here the CDR3 DNA reads TGTGCCAGCAGCGTAGGCCCGGGGGGTTTCAATGGCTACACCTTC.

This chain joins TRBV2 and TRBJ2-7, with D uncertain. Trimming removed 10 bases from V and 6 bases from J, with 10 bases in between. This CDR3 is 10 amino acids long. Germline-derived CDR1 and CDR2 are SNHLY and FYNNEI. The CDR3 is CATLGSEQYF. The CDR3, as DNA: TGTGCCACCCTAGGATCCGAGCAGTACTTC.

This clone was observed a single time. V usage is TRBV9 and J usage is TRBJ1-1; 8 bases map to TRBD1. Losses at the gene ends were 4 bases for V and 1 base for J; bases not matched to a gene: 6. The CDR3 covers 15 residues. The germline V gene has CDR1 SGDLS and CDR2 YYNGEE. The CDR3 bases are TGTGCCAGCAGCCCCCTGGGACAGGCGAACACTGAAGCTTTCTTT. Translation gives CASSPLGQANTEAFF.